This T cell receptor (beta chain) was captured by sequencing in a study of T cells in Graves' hyperthyroidism and ophthalmopathy (dated by TCRdb to between 2019 and 2020). As for the study more broadly: Peripheral blood was sampled at the time of initial diagnosis, prior to any treatment. To identify TCR V-J signatures that set the groups apart, the researchers used a discovery cohort of 100 or so patients, made up of about 44 with Graves' ophthalmopathy and 57 with stable Graves' hyperthyroidism. Whether ophthalmopathy could be predicted prospectively was tested in an independent validation cohort made up of about 18 hyperthyroidism patients plus 17 patients who later progressed to ophthalmopathy. For training and testing, the 80 to 100 patients in the discovery cohort were randomly divided in a 7:3 ratio. In roughly six Graves' hyperthyroidism patients, the study also compared T-cell repertoires from thyroid tissue with T-cell repertoires from blood. Once sampling was done, hyperthyroidism patients were given methimazole at a starting dose of 30 mg daily, whereas ophthalmopathy patients were given high-dose intravenous methylprednisolone. TCR Vbeta CDR3 sequencing of 135 peripheral blood samples (around 45 ophthalmopathy, 75 to 85 hyperthyroidism and some 17 progressor patients) is reported in the paper.

This clonotype was seen more than once but under ten times. Its antigen specificity is not known. The record has no base qualities; no much larger clone is one base away. Broader findings and caveats from the paper: Sample size was not statistically predetermined, and investigators were not blinded to group allocation. In validation, the model predicted progression to ophthalmopathy with over 60% sensitivity and 72% to 85% specificity, a median of about six months before onset. Most expanded thyroid clonotypes (frequency above 0.001) were also found in blood, which suggests that blood repertoires may mirror thyroid immune responses. A model built on a 13 V-J signature distinguished ophthalmopathy from stable hyperthyroidism, reaching about 88% sensitivity and under 84% specificity in cross-validation and 80%/75% in testing.

Hyperthyroidism patients were newly diagnosed, with disease duration under 2 months, and aged 18 to 65 years. The study excluded patients with uncontrolled infections, other autoimmune diseases, pregnancy or lactation. Clinical symptoms, serum thyroxine and TRAb, thyroid ultrasound, and orbital computed tomography formed the basis for the diagnoses. Blood from progressor patients was drawn when they were first diagnosed with hyperthyroidism, before any ophthalmopathy symptoms appeared. Ficoll-Paque density gradient centrifugation was used to isolate PBMCs from 9.5 to 10 ml of fresh peripheral blood. Patients classed as progressors first received a Graves' hyperthyroidism diagnosis and then went on to develop ophthalmopathy during follow-up. Total RNA was extracted with Trizol reagent, and quality was checked on an Agilent 2100 Bioanalyzer. TCR beta CDR3 regions were amplified from RNA transcripts. The TCR CDR3 was subjected to a first round of RT-PCR using the HTBI primer set and the Qiagen OneStep RT-PCR kit. The libraries were constructed in a second round of multiplex PCR and then size-selected and purified. The libraries were sequenced on an Illumina HiSeq2000 using paired-end 100 bp reads. The paper's processing steps were these. SOAPnuke was used to process the raw data, throwing out any read that contained adapters or uncalled bases, had a mean Phred below 15, or lacked an exact constant-primer or identifier match. COPE v1.2.5 was used to merge the high-quality paired reads, and each unique nucleotide sequence was defined as a clonotype. Clonotypes were aligned to IMGT TRBV, TRBD and TRBJ reference segments using MiTCR v1.1. The analysis included only V-J combinations with a frequency above 0.0001, which together covered 99% to 99.2% of the repertoires. The TCS score was defined as the ratio of F50 (clonal expansion) to E x V (chaos), calculated using BLOSUM62-based TCRdist between CDR3 peptides within each V-J. Welch's t-statistics and random forest reduced approximately 520 V-J features to 13, which were used in a naive Bayes classifier (R e1071). TCRdb trimmed public reads at Q25 via fastp, called clones via MiXCR and kept in-frame beta chains. Rows with a matching CDR3 protein are joined into one entry that keeps the most common DNA and genes. These V and J calls derive from TCRdb rather than the authors' analysis. Here the sample has around 340,000 distinct CDR3 sequences; 15% to 20% occur a single time. The top ten clonotypes cover about a third of the sample.

Sample: blood. The receptor was isolated from a woman aged 25 to 39 with Graves' hyperthyroidism that later progressed to Graves' ophthalmopathy.

The CDR3: CASSQLLAGKGYEQYF. The nucleotide sequence is given as TGCGCCAGCAGCCAACTCCTAGCGGGAAAGGGATACGAGCAGTACTTC. Recombination linked TRBV4-1 to TRBJ2-7, with 9 central nucleotides matching TRBD2. CDR1 and CDR2, per the germline V gene, are MGHRA and YSYEKL. V trim: 2 bases; J trim: 4 bases; unmatched bases: 9. The CDR3 measures 16 amino acids from cysteine to phenylalanine. The sequence is cut down to CDR3 DNA, 48 bases in frame from base 1.